The rows below give T cell receptor beta chains drawn from one sample of a study of T cell repertoires in cytomegalovirus infection. TCRdb analysed the reads with MiXCR anew, one entry per CDR3 protein. The sample shows about a million distinct CDR3 sequences, approximately 30% of them seen only once. Their target antigens are unknown. Sequencing used cultured CD8+ T cells from PBMCs, obtained from culture after CMV antigen stimulation. These receptors were collected from a human donor in good health (CMV status not recorded). Some clones in this sample may be carry-over from other donors' samples. The CDR3 runs from the conserved cysteine through the conserved F or W. The order of the fields is CDR3 DNA, CDR3 protein, D gene, V gene, clone size, J gene. D genes are given only for firm matches. Clone size is given for some rows only: seen once, a few or many times, or a class if the clone is expanded.

TGTGCCAGCAGCCAGGACTACCTCACAGATACGCAGTATTTT CASSQDYLTDTQYF NA TRBV13 NA TRBJ2-3
TGTGCCAGCAGCTTGGATCCCGGAAACGCTGAAGCTTTCTTT CASSLDPGNAEAFF NA TRBV5-5 NA TRBJ1-1
TGTGCCAGCAGTTCGTTGGGGGTGGACACCGGGGAGCTGTTTTTT CASSSLGVDTGELFF NA TRBV12-3/TRBV12-4 few TRBJ2-2
TGTGCCAGTAGTATAGATCTGGCAGGGCGCGGCTACACCTTC CASSIDLAGRGYTF NA TRBV19 NA TRBJ1-2
TGTGCCAGCAGCCCTGGGACTAGTACAAATGAGCAGTTCTTC CASSPGTSTNEQFF TRBD2 TRBV9 NA TRBJ2-1
TGTGCCAGTAGTATAGATGCCAGCGGGGGGGCTTCTAACTACAATGAGCAGTTCTTC CASSIDASGGASNYNEQFF TRBD2 TRBV19 NA TRBJ2-1
TGTGCCAGCAGCTTAGATGGGCCTCCCTGGTTTGGGGAATATTCCTACGAGCAGTACTTC CASSLDGPPWFGEYSYEQYF NA TRBV7-2 few TRBJ2-7
TGTGCCAGCAGCGTAACCCCCTCGGACGGTTACAATGAGCAGTTCTTC CASSVTPSDGYNEQFF NA TRBV7-2 few TRBJ2-1
TGTGCCAGCAGTTTAGCCCCCCGGACAGACTATGGCTACACCTTC CASSLAPRTDYGYTF NA TRBV12-3/TRBV12-4 NA TRBJ1-2
TGCAGTGCTAGAGATCCGGGGGCGGTCTACGAGCAGTACTTC CSARDPGAVYEQYF NA TRBV20-1 NA TRBJ2-7
TGTGCCACCAGCAGAGAAGCCCGACCGAGGGATACGCAGTATTTT CATSREARPRDTQYF NA TRBV15 few TRBJ2-3
TGTGCCAGCAGCCCATACGGAATTGTGGAGCTGTTTTTT CASSPYGIVELFF NA TRBV7-8 few TRBJ2-2
TGTGCCAGCACCTCGACTAGCGGGGGCCCTAACACCGGGGAGCTGTTTTTT CASTSTSGGPNTGELFF TRBD2 TRBV7-9 NA TRBJ2-2
TGTGCCAGCAGCTTAGCGCGTCAGGGGGCTTGGTACTATGGCTACACCTTC CASSLARQGAWYYGYTF TRBD1 TRBV7-9 NA TRBJ1-2
TGTGCCAGCAGCCAAGATTGGGGGCGTCGAAACATTCAGTACTTC CASSQDWGRRNIQYF NA TRBV14 NA TRBJ2-4
TGTGCCAGCAGCCAGGGAGGGACCAGGTCGGCTTTCTTT CASSQGGTRSAFF NA TRBV4-2 NA TRBJ1-1
TGTGCCAGCAGCAAACTCAGGGGGCACGCTGAAAAACTGTTTTTT CASSKLRGHAEKLFF TRBD1 TRBV7-6 many TRBJ1-4
TGTGCCAGCAGTCCGTCGCAGGCCTATGGCTACACCTTC CASSPSQAYGYTF NA TRBV27 NA TRBJ1-2
TGTGCCAGCAGGGTCCGGGACATTATTTCTACTTACTACGAGCAGTACTTC CASRVRDIISTYYEQYF NA TRBV6-1 NA TRBJ2-7
TGTGCCAGCAGCCCCCGGACAGGCCCTAGCACAGATACGCAGTATTTT CASSPRTGPSTDTQYF TRBD1 TRBV7-6 NA TRBJ2-3
TGCAGCGTCGCAAAGGTTTGGGACAATGAGCAGTTCTTC CSVAKVWDNEQFF NA TRBV29-1 NA TRBJ2-1
TGCAGCGTTGAAATTCGGGAGAGGGGCCGCCTCTCTGGGGCCAACGTCCTGACTTTC CSVEIRERGRLSGANVLTF NA TRBV29-1 once TRBJ2-6
TGTGCCAGTAGTCCGTCCGACAGGAGGTTAACGAGTTCAAATCAGCCCCAGCATTTT CASSPSDRRLTSSNQPQHF NA TRBV19 NA TRBJ1-5
TGTGCCAGCAGCCCGGTGGGCAGACACAATGAGCAGTTCTTC CASSPVGRHNEQFF NA TRBV27 few TRBJ2-1
TGTGCCAGCAGCGTAGACCCCGGGACTAGCTCTTACAATGAGCAGTTCTTC CASSVDPGTSSYNEQFF TRBD2 TRBV9 once TRBJ2-1
TGTGCCAGCAGCTTACCCGGGGGGGCCACCTCCCACACAGATACGCAGTATTTT CASSLPGGATSHTDTQYF TRBD2 TRBV7-2 many TRBJ2-3
TGTGCCAGCAGCCCGAGGGGAGGAGACCTTAGCTCTGAGCAGTTCTTC CASSPRGGDLSSEQFF NA TRBV5-5 NA TRBJ2-1
TGTGCCAGCAGATCGCCGGGACAGGGCTACAATGAGCAGTTCTTC CASRSPGQGYNEQFF TRBD1 TRBV7-9 few TRBJ2-1
TGTGCCAGCAGTTACGAGGGGACTATCAATGAGCAGTTCTTC CASSYEGTINEQFF TRBD2 TRBV6-6 few TRBJ2-1
TGTGCCAGCAGCTCCCCGGGGGCTGAGCGGGATACGCAGTATTTT CASSSPGAERDTQYF NA TRBV7-3 once TRBJ2-3
TGTGCCAGCAGTTACTCGAGTACGGGGGTAATAGCCCCTTCGAACACCGGGGAGCTGTTTTTT CASSYSSTGVIAPSNTGELFF NA TRBV6-2/TRBV6-3 few TRBJ2-2
TGTGCCAGCCAAGGGACAGGGGGCTTCACCGGGGAGCTGTTTTTT CASQGTGGFTGELFF TRBD1 TRBV27 NA TRBJ2-2
TGTGCCAACAAACCGGGACTAGTATCGCCCTACGAGCAGTACTTC CANKPGLVSPYEQYF TRBD2 TRBV6-5 NA TRBJ2-7
TGTGCCAGCCAGGAGGGGGGAGGTTCAGATACGCAGTATTTT CASQEGGGSDTQYF NA TRBV19 NA TRBJ2-3
TGTGTCAGCTACGCCGTTGGGAGTGAGCAGTTCTTC CVSYAVGSEQFF NA TRBV12-3/TRBV12-4 NA TRBJ2-1
TGCGCCAGCAGCGCCGGACAGGGCGCTGAAGCTTTCTTT CASSAGQGAEAFF TRBD1 TRBV5-1 NA TRBJ1-1
TGTGCCAGCAGTGAAGCAGGGTCTTATGGCTACACCTTC CASSEAGSYGYTF NA TRBV6-1 few TRBJ1-2
TGCAGCGGGGGACTAGCGGACACCGGGGAGCTGTTTTTT CSGGLADTGELFF TRBD2 TRBV29-1 NA TRBJ2-2
TGTGCCAGCAGCTTAATGGGGGGGCACAGCGATTTTGGAAACACCATATATTTT CASSLMGGHSDFGNTIYF NA TRBV7-3 NA TRBJ1-3
TGTGCCAGCAGTTACCCTAGCGGGGGGGTTAACACCGGGGAGCTGTTTTTT CASSYPSGGVNTGELFF TRBD2 TRBV6-5 few TRBJ2-2
TGTGCCAGCAGCCCTCGGGCGGGGGTCCAAGAGACCCAGTACTTC CASSPRAGVQETQYF TRBD2 TRBV7-6 few TRBJ2-5
TGTGCCAGCAGCTTAGCCTTACAGAATCAGCCCCAGCATTTT CASSLALQNQPQHF NA TRBV7-2 many TRBJ1-5
TGTGCCAGCAGTCGTTCCGGGACGGGAACCTACGAGCAGTACTTC CASSRSGTGTYEQYF NA TRBV12-3/TRBV12-4 few TRBJ2-7
TGTGCCAGCAGTTACGGGACAGGAGGCTCCTACGAGCAGTACTTC CASSYGTGGSYEQYF TRBD1 TRBV27 few TRBJ2-7
TGTGCCAGCACCTCCGACGGATACACTGAAGCTTTCTTT CASTSDGYTEAFF NA TRBV3-1 NA TRBJ1-1
TGCGCCAGCAGCCCCAGGCCTAGGGGGCCGGGTGAGCAGTTCTTC CASSPRPRGPGEQFF TRBD1 TRBV4-1 NA TRBJ2-1
TGTGCCAGCACGTTACAGAGTTACAATGAGCAGTTCTTC CASTLQSYNEQFF NA TRBV6-2/TRBV6-3 NA TRBJ2-1
TGTGCCAGTAGTATATTTGGGAGCTCCTACAATGAGCAGTTCTTC CASSIFGSSYNEQFF NA TRBV19 NA TRBJ2-1
TGTGCCAGCAGTCGCGCGGGGTTCGGGGGCTACAATGAGCAGTTCTTC CASSRAGFGGYNEQFF NA TRBV11-1 NA TRBJ2-1
TGCGCCAGCAGCCAAGTGGGTCAAACAGGTGGTAACTATGGCTACACCTTC CASSQVGQTGGNYGYTF NA TRBV4-1 NA TRBJ1-2
TGTGCCAGTAGTATACCACAGACACCCGTGCGGGTACCCTACAATGAGCAGTTCTTC CASSIPQTPVRVPYNEQFF NA TRBV19 many TRBJ2-1
TGTGCCAGCAGCCAAGGCCTCACCGGGGCTGGGTATGGCTACACCTTC CASSQGLTGAGYGYTF NA TRBV7-9 NA TRBJ1-2
TGTGCCAGCAGCCTAGCGGGGGGCGACGCCTATAATTCACCCCTCCACTTT CASSLAGGDAYNSPLHF NA TRBV7-8 many TRBJ1-6
TGTGCCAGCACCCAACGGGGGGCTTCTCAGCCCCAGCATTTT CASTQRGASQPQHF NA TRBV6-2/TRBV6-3 few TRBJ1-5
TGTGCCACCAGCAGAGGCTGGTCAGCGAACACCGGGGAGCTGTTTTTT CATSRGWSANTGELFF NA TRBV15 few TRBJ2-2
TGTGCCAGCAGCATCGGGACTAGCGGGGGGTCCCCGGCGTACAATGAGCAGTTCTTC CASSIGTSGGSPAYNEQFF TRBD2 TRBV7-3 NA TRBJ2-1
TGTGCCAGCAGTTTATCATACGTCAATGAGCAGTTCTTC CASSLSYVNEQFF NA TRBV27 NA TRBJ2-1